This TCR beta chain is from a study of blood T cell repertoires in COVID-19. Study information: Acute and convalescent COVID-19 samples came from the United States, Italy and Spain. In each case, the material was cDNA or gDNA derived from T cells, B-cell-depleted T cells, or PBMCs.

The CDR3 is 16 amino acids. Germline values: CDR1 KGHSH, CDR2 LQKENI. V was pared by 6 bases and J by 4 bases, with 15 bases of the junction left unmatched. Per the study methods: Estimates of nucleated cell counts were drawn from the amplification of reference gene primers. TCRdb's table, derived via immunoSEQ multiplex PCR, lists solely in-frame clones and lacks some. The DNA was the basis for D and trimming; V, J and clone size are from that table. The data hold about 84,000 clones, with approximately 80% observed a single time. The sequenced sample was peripheral blood. The chain employs TRBV18 and TRBJ2-7; 7 bases line up with TRBD1. The TCR was taken from a man in his sixties or seventies with acute or convalescent COVID-19. The CDR3 bases are TGTGCCAGCTCCGCTGAGACCGGGACAGATTTATACGAGCAGTACTTC. Translation gives CASSAETGTDLYEQYF.